What follows are 27 T cell receptor beta chains derived from one specimen sequenced in a study of identical twins. TCRdb passed the 5' RACE reads through MiXCR, listing each CDR3 protein once. The sample yields 640,000 or so distinct CDR3 sequences, around 6% seen once. The sample consisted of naive T cells sorted from blood. These receptors were obtained from a man between 18 and 35 years old in good health.

This clonotype has ten or more counts. The chain carries TRBV20-1 and TRBJ2-3, with 9 bases aligning to TRBD2. Trimming took 6 bases from V and 6 from J; bases not matched to a gene: 10. The germline V gene encodes CDR1 DFQATT and CDR2 SNEGSKA (reference sequence). This CDR3 contains 14 residues. CDR3 amino acids: CSALRAGGGDTQYF. In DNA, the CDR3 is TGCAGTGCCTTGAGGGCGGGAGGGGGCGATACGCAGTATTTT.

This clonotype was counted at least ten times. CDR3 protein: CASSQDLLGGGYTF. The CDR3 coding sequence is TGTGCCAGCAGCCAAGATCTCCTTGGGGGGGGCTACACCTTC. The chain recombines TRBV4-2 with TRBJ1-2, with D tentatively TRBD1 (5 bases). There are 14 residues in the CDR3. Germline lookup yields CDR1 LGHNA and CDR2 YNFKEQ. V was pared by 0 bases and J by 8 bases, with 13 bases between.

This clonotype was detected a few times. The chain has TRBV6-2 or TRBV6-3 and TRBJ2-4, with 9 positions matching TRBD2. The germline gives CDR1 MNHEY, CDR2 SVGEGT. Unmatched junction bases numbered 19, after V lost 6 bases and J lost 1 base. The CDR3 length is 20 residues. CDR3 loop: CASSQRGLGSGSVAKNIQYF. The CDR3 DNA follows: TGTGCCAGCAGCCAAAGGGGTCTGGGTAGCGGGAGTGTCGCCAAAAACATTCAGTACTTC.

This clonotype was observed a few times. The chain links TRBV11-2 to TRBJ2-1; D gene ambiguous. Looked up from germline, CDR1 is SGHAT and CDR2 is FQNNGV. V was shortened by 4 bases and J by 0 bases, with 19 bases between the two germline ends. CDR3 size: 18 residues. The CDR3: CASSSPRTPKTSYNEQFF. In nucleotides, the CDR3 is TGTGCCAGCAGCTCACCACGGACGCCGAAGACCTCCTACAATGAGCAGTTCTTC.

This clonotype was counted between two and nine times. This chain connects TRBV12-3 or TRBV12-4 to TRBJ1-1, with no clear D. CDR3 length: 15 amino acids. V was shortened by 4 bases and J by 0 bases, with 12 bases between the two germline ends. CDR3 sequence (DNA): TGTGCCAGCAGTTCTGAGCGTGGGGTGAACACTGAAGCTTTCTTT. It yields the protein CASSSERGVNTEAFF.

This clonotype appeared many times. The CDR3 DNA reads as TGCGCCAGCAGCCAACAGCCTTCTAACTATGGCTACACCTTC. This codes for CASSQQPSNYGYTF. The rearrangement links TRBV5-1 to TRBJ1-2; D not resolved. CDR3 length: 14 residues. V gave up 4 bases and J gave up 0 bases, with 10 bases separating them. Germline CDR1 is SGHRS and CDR2 is YFSETQ.

The chain carries TRBV20-1 and TRBJ1-1; a weak D match, TRBD1 (6 bases). Between the trimmed V and J ends, which lost 6 bases and 7 bases, there was a span of 12 bases. The CDR3 contains 11 residues. Germline CDR1 and CDR2: DFQATT and SNEGSKA (reference sequence). The CDR3 DNA follows: TGCAGTGCGCCGGTAGGGGGTGAAGCTTTCTTT. Encoded protein: CSAPVGGEAFF.

This clonotype was recorded many times. The genes are TRBV12-3 or TRBV12-4 and TRBJ1-2, with D hard to call. Between the trimmed V and J ends, which lost 5 bases and 0 bases, there was a span of 10 bases. The CDR3 contains 14 residues. DNA of the CDR3: TGTGCCAGCAGTGGGGTTGAGACTAACTATGGCTACACCTTC. As protein: CASSGVETNYGYTF.

J is TRBJ2-1 and V is TRBV4-3, with 13 bases that match TRBD2. CDR1 and CDR2 (germline): LGHNA, YSLEER. This CDR3 spans 17 amino acids. Trimming at V came to 4 bases and at J to 0 bases, leaving 3 bases not matched to a gene. CDR3 bases: TGCGCCAGCAGCCTCGGGACTAGCGGGATCTCCTACAATGAGCAGTTCTTC. Protein: CASSLGTSGISYNEQFF.

This clonotype was observed a handful of times. The V and J genes are TRBV6-1 and TRBJ2-1; possibly TRBD2 for D (6 bases). Germline V gene lookup returns CDR1 MNHNS and CDR2 SASEGT. The CDR3 covers 15 residues. The V gene lost 10 bases and the J gene lost 3 bases, with 19 bases spanning the gap. CDR3 sequence reads: CATRGMAGSYNEQFF. Written as DNA, the CDR3 is TGTGCCACCCGAGGTATGGCGGGAAGCTACAATGAGCAGTTCTTC.

The chain links TRBV2 to TRBJ2-1; 14 nucleotides match TRBD2. Germline V gene data show CDR1 as SNHLY and CDR2 as FYNNEI. Unmatched junction bases numbered 6, after V lost 6 bases and J lost 8 bases. The CDR3 has 15 amino acids. This CDR3 is CASRGLAGDGDEQFF. As DNA, the CDR3 is TGTGCCAGCAGGGGACTAGCGGGAGATGGTGATGAGCAGTTCTTC.

In this sample, this clonotype turned up many times. The J gene is TRBJ1-1, the V gene TRBV7-9; D gene ambiguous. Per germline, CDR1 SEHNR and CDR2 FQNEAQ (reference sequence). The CDR3 is 14 residues long. V gave up 3 bases and J gave up 3 bases, with 11 bases separating them. The CDR3 DNA follows: TGTGCCAGCAGCTTGTCAGGCCCCTACACTGAAGCTTTCTTT. The encoded protein is CASSLSGPYTEAFF.

This clonotype was seen repeatedly, ten times or more. The chain couples TRBV5-1 to TRBJ1-6; D gene uncertain. CDR3 size: 15 residues. V lost 1 base and J 3 bases, leaving 8 bases between the germline ends. CDR1 and CDR2 from the germline V gene are SGHRS and YFSETQ. CDR3: CASSLMRRYNSPLHF. CDR3 in DNA: TGCGCCAGCAGCTTGATGAGGCGCTATAATTCACCCCTCCACTTT.

This clonotype was picked up many times. The rearrangement joins TRBV29-1 to TRBJ2-1; 12 nucleotides align to TRBD2. CDR1 and CDR2 (germline): SQVTM, ANQGSEA. The CDR3 runs to 17 residues. V shed 3 bases and J 9 bases; nucleotides not matched to a gene: 15. The DNA of the CDR3 is TGCAGCGTTGATGGACTAGCGGGACCCCCGGGGGAGAGTGAGCAGTTCTTC. Translating gives CSVDGLAGPPGESEQFF.

With regard to this clonotype: This sequence may be a read error, since a much larger clone differs from it by one base. The CDR3 region has the DNA TGTGCCAGCAGCTTCGAAAGGTCCACCCGGGCCTACCATGAGCAGTTCTTC. This sequence encodes CASSFERSTRAYHEQFF. The J gene is TRBJ2-1, the V gene TRBV11-2, with D unresolved. CDR1 is SGHAT and CDR2 is FQNNGV in the germline V gene. The CDR3 loop spans 17 amino acids.

This clonotype was recorded at least ten times. The CDR3: CASSQVIRADTQYF. In DNA, the CDR3 is TGTGCCAGCAGCCAAGTTATAAGGGCAGATACGCAGTATTTT. The gene calls are TRBV3-1 and TRBJ2-3, with D uncertain. The V and J ends lost 1 base and 4 bases respectively, with 9 bases between them. Germline values: CDR1 LGHDT, CDR2 YNNKEL (reference sequence). This CDR3 comprises 14 residues.

The rearrangement joins TRBV3-1 to TRBJ1-1; no reliable D call. V was shortened by 1 base and J by 1 base, with 4 bases between the two germline ends. The CDR3 is 13 amino acids. Germline V gene lookup returns CDR1 LGHDT and CDR2 YNNKEL (reference sequence). The CDR3 is CASSQVWNTEAFF. CDR3 nucleotides: TGTGCCAGCAGCCAAGTATGGAACACTGAAGCTTTCTTT.

This clonotype was seen many times. The J gene is TRBJ2-1, the V gene TRBV3-1; D is uncertain. The CDR3 spans 14 residues. Germline V gene lookup returns CDR1 LGHDT and CDR2 YNNKEL (reference sequence). The V end lost 5 bases, the J end lost 6 bases, and 14 bases lay between the germline ends. This chain's CDR3 is CASSNKWLPNEQFF. CDR3 coding DNA: TGTGCCAGCAGCAACAAGTGGTTACCCAATGAGCAGTTCTTC.

This clonotype was recorded at least ten times. The rearrangement links TRBV3-1 to TRBJ2-2; D unclear. With 4 bases removed from V and 6 bases from J, the gap between germline ends came to 12 bases. The germline gives CDR1 LGHDT, CDR2 YNNKEL (reference sequence). The CDR3 extends over 14 amino acids. CDR3 sequence reads: CASSRKMKAGELFF. CDR3 coding DNA: TGTGCCAGCAGCCGCAAGATGAAGGCCGGGGAGCTGTTTTTT.

This clonotype was observed many times. The chain links TRBV2 to TRBJ2-3, with D possibly TRBD2 on 6 matching bases. CDR3 length equals 16 residues. Germline V gives CDR1 SNHLY, CDR2 FYNNEI. The germline V and J ends were trimmed by 0 bases and 4 bases, with 14 bases remaining between them. The CDR3 here is CASSEALRGSADTQYF. CDR3 DNA: TGTGCCAGCAGTGAAGCGCTTCGGGGGTCCGCAGATACGCAGTATTTT.

This clonotype occurred a few times. The rearrangement uses TRBV12-3 or TRBV12-4 and TRBJ2-5, with D unresolved. The CDR3 has 16 residues. V shed 6 bases and J shed 4 bases, with 21 bases lying between them. This chain's CDR3 is CASSPTGRRTAETQYF. The CDR3 nucleotides are TGTGCCAGCAGCCCCACCGGCCGGCGCACCGCAGAGACCCAGTACTTC.

This clonotype has ten or more counts. The chain joins TRBV10-3 to TRBJ2-3, with D possibly TRBD1 on 6 matching bases. V was shortened by 8 bases and J by 2 bases, with 11 bases between the two germline ends. Germline V lookup: CDR1 ENHRY, CDR2 SYGVKD. The CDR3 totals 13 residues. CDR3 in amino acids: CAIGRGDTDTQYF. The CDR3 DNA is TGTGCCATCGGCAGGGGTGACACAGATACGCAGTATTTT.

This clonotype occurred many times. J is TRBJ2-6 and V is TRBV12-3 or TRBV12-4; no clear D gene. The CDR3 totals 15 residues. The germline V and J ends were trimmed by 6 bases and 0 bases, with 9 bases remaining between them. CDR3 nucleotide sequence: TGTGCCAGCAGGGCTCACAGCTCTGGGGCCAACGTCCTGACTTTC. It specifies CASRAHSSGANVLTF.

This clonotype was found a few times. V gene TRBV7-2 combines with J gene TRBJ2-7; 8 nucleotides line up with TRBD1. Germline V gene sequence: CDR1 SGHTA, CDR2 FQGNSA. The V gene end was trimmed by 3 bases and the J gene end by 6 bases; junction bases not matched to a gene: 10. This CDR3 region has 15 residues. The DNA of the CDR3 is TGTGCCAGCAGCTTTCCCCAGGGGGCGCGCCGCGAGCAGTACTTC. It encodes CASSFPQGARREQYF.

This clonotype was seen a handful of times. The chain employs TRBV20-1 and TRBJ1-3; D ambiguous. The ends were cut back, 6 bases at V and 0 bases at J, with 15 bases in the middle. The CDR3 extends over 15 amino acids. Germline V gene sequence: CDR1 DFQATT, CDR2 SNEGSKA (reference sequence). The CDR3 sequence: CSARGGKLSGNTIYF. Here the CDR3 DNA reads TGCAGTGCCCGAGGCGGGAAACTCTCTGGAAACACCATATATTTT.

This clonotype was counted at least ten times. The chain combines TRBV25-1 with TRBJ2-1, with a tentative D call TRBD2 (6 bases). Deletions cut 3 bases from V and 6 bases from J, with 12 bases between. CDR3 length: 14 amino acids. Germline V CDR1 and CDR2: MGHDK, SYGVNS. CDR3 DNA: TGTGCCAGCAGTGAGGCTAGCGTCGCCAATGAGCAGTTCTTC. Amino acid sequence: CASSEASVANEQFF.

The chain combines TRBV6-2 or TRBV6-3 with TRBJ1-5; D call uncertain. The CDR3 runs to 14 residues. V was trimmed by 4 bases and J by 0 bases, leaving 7 bases between them. Germline V gene sequence: CDR1 MNHEY, CDR2 SVGEGT. DNA of the CDR3: TGTGCCAGCAGTTGGAGGGATAGCAATCAGCCCCAGCATTTT. It is translated as CASSWRDSNQPQHF.